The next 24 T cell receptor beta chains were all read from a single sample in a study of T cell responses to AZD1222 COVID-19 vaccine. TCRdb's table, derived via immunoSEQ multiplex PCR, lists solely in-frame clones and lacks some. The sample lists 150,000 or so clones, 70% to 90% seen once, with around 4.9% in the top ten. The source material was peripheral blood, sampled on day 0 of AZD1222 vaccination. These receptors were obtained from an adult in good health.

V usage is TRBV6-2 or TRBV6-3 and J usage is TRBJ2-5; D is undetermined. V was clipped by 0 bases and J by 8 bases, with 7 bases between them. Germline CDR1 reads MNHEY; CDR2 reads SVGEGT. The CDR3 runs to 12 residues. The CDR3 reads CASSYSAETQYF. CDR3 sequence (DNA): TGTGCCAGCAGTTACTCTGCCGAAACCCAGTACTTC.

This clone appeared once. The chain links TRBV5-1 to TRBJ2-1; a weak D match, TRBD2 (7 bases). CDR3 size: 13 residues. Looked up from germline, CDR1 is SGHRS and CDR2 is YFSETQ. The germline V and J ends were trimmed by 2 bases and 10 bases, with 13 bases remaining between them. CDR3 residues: CASSLETGGEQFF. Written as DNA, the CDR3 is TGCGCCAGCAGCTTAGAGACGGGGGGCGAGCAGTTCTTC.

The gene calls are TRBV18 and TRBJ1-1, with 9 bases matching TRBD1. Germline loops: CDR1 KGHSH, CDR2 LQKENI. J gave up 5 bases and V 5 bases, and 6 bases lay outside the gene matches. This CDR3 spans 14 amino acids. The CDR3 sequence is CASSEGQGGTEAFF. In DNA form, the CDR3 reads TGTGCCAGCTCAGAGGGACAGGGAGGGACTGAAGCTTTCTTT.

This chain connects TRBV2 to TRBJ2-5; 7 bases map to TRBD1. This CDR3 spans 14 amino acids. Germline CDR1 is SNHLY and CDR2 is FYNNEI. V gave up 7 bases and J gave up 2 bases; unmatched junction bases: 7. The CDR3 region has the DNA TGTGCCAGCAAAGGACAGGCCAGACAAGAGACCCAGTACTTC. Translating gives CASKGQARQETQYF.

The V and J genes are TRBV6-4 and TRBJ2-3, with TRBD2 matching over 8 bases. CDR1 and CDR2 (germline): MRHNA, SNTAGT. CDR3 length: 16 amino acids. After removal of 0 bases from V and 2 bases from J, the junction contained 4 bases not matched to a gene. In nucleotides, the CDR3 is TGTGCCAGCAGTGACTCCGCCGGGGGGGACACAGATACGCAGTATTTT. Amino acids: CASSDSAGGDTDTQYF.

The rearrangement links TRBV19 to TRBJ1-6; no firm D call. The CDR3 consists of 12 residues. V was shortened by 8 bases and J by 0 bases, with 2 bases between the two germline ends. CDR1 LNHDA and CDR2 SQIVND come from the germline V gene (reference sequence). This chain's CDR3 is CASRSYNSPLHF. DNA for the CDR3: TGTGCCAGTCGCTCCTATAATTCACCCCTCCACTTT.

In DNA form, the CDR3 reads TGTGCCAGCAGCTTAACTAAGACGAACACTGAAGCTTTCTTT. It is translated as CASSLTKTNTEAFF. The chain uses TRBV6-2 or TRBV6-3 and TRBJ1-1; D not certain. The length of the CDR3 is 14 residues. V was pared by 6 bases and J by 1 base, with 12 bases between. Per the germline V gene, CDR1 is MNHEY and CDR2 is SVGEGT.

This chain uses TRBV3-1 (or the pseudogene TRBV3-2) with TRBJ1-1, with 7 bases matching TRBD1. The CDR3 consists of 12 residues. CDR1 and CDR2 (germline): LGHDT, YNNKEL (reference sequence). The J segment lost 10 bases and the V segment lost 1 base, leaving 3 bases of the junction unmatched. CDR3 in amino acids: CASSQGTGVAFF. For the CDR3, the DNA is TGTGCCAGCAGCCAAGGCACAGGGGTAGCTTTCTTT.

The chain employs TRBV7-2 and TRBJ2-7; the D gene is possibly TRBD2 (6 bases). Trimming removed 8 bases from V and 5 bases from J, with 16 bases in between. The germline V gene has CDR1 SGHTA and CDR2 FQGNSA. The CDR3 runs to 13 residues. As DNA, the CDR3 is TGTGCCAGCCACGGGGACTTGCTGCACGAGCAGTACTTC. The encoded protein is CASHGDLLHEQYF.

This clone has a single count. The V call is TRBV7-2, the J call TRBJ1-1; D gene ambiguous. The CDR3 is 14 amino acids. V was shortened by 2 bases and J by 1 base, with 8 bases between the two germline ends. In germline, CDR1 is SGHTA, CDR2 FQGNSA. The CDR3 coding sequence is TGTGCCAGCAGCTTATATCCGGGGAACACTGAAGCTTTCTTT. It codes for CASSLYPGNTEAFF.

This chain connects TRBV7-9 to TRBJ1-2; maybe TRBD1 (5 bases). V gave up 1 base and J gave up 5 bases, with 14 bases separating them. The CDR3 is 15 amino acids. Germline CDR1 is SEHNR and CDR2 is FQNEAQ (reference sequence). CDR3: CASSLGDGGTYGYTF. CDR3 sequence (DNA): TGTGCCAGCAGCTTAGGGGACGGTGGGACTTATGGCTACACCTTC.

CDR3 sequence reads: CASSEVQGFTDGYTF. DNA for the CDR3: TGTGCCAGCAGTGAAGTGCAGGGCTTTACTGATGGCTACACCTTC. The chain links TRBV2 to TRBJ1-2; D is perhaps TRBD1 (5 bases). V lost 1 base to trimming and J lost 6 bases, with 15 bases between them. The CDR3 has 15 amino acids. CDR1 and CDR2 from the germline V gene are SNHLY and FYNNEI.

Here the CDR3 reads CASKQGAIQPQHF. The CDR3 coding sequence is TGTGCCAGCAAACAGGGGGCAATTCAGCCCCAGCATTTT. The chain combines TRBV28 with TRBJ1-5, with 9 bases matching TRBD1. Germline V gene lookup returns CDR1 MDHEN and CDR2 SYDVKM. V gave up 7 bases and J gave up 6 bases; unmatched junction bases: 4. CDR3 length: 13 residues.

The CDR3: CASSQVQGYEQYF. CDR3 bases: TGTGCCAGCAGCCAAGTTCAAGGGTACGAGCAGTACTTC. V gene TRBV3-1 (or the pseudogene TRBV3-2) combines with J gene TRBJ2-7; no clear D gene. The CDR3 has 13 residues. Trimming removed 1 base at V and 4 bases at J, with 8 bases between. Germline values: CDR1 LGHDT, CDR2 YNNKEL (reference sequence).

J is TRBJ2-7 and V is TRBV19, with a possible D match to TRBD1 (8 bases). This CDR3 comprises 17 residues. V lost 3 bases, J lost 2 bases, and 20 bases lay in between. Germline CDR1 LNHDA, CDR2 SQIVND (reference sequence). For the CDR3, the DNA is TGTGCCAGTAGTATCCGGACAGGGAGGGTACCGACCTACGAGCAGTACTTC. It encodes CASSIRTGRVPTYEQYF.

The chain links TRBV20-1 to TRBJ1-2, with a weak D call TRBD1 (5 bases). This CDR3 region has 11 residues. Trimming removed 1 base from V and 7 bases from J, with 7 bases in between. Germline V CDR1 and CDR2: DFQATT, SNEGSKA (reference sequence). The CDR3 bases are TGCAGTGCTAGAGTTGGGGGTGGCTACACCTTC. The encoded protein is CSARVGGGYTF.

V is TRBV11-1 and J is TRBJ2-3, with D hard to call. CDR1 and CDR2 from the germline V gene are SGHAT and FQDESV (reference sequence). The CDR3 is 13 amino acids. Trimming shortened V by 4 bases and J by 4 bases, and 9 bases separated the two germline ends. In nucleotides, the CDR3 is TGTGCCAGCAGCTCTGGGGTGTCAGATACGCAGTATTTT. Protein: CASSSGVSDTQYF.

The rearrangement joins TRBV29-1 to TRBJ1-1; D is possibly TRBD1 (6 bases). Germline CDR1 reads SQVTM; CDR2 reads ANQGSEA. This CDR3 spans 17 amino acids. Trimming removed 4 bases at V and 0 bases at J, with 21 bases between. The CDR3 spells CSVGGPGGFILNTEAFF. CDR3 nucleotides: TGCAGCGTTGGGGGGCCGGGGGGCTTCATTTTGAACACTGAAGCTTTCTTT.

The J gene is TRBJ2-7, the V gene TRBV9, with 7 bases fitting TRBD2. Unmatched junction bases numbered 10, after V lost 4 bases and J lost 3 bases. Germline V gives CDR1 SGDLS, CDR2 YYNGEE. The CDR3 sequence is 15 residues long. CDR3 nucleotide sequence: TGTGCCAGCAGCTCAGTAGCCAGCGGGATCTACGAGCAGTACTTC. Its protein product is CASSSVASGIYEQYF.

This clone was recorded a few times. The CDR3 DNA reads TGTGCCATTCGGACGGAGCCCTATGGCTACACCTTC. It encodes CAIRTEPYGYTF. This chain joins TRBV19 and TRBJ1-2; D unresolved. CDR1 and CDR2 from the germline V gene are LNHDA and SQIVND (reference sequence). The V end was cut by 10 bases, the J end by 4 bases, with 13 bases between. CDR3 size: 12 residues.

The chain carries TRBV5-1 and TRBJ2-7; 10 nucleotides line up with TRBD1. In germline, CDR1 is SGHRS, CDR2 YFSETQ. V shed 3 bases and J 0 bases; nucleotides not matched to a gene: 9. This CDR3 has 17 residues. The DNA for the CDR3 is TGCGCCAGCAGCTACCGGGACAGGGGTTCCAGCTCCTACGAGCAGTACTTC. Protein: CASSYRDRGSSSYEQYF.

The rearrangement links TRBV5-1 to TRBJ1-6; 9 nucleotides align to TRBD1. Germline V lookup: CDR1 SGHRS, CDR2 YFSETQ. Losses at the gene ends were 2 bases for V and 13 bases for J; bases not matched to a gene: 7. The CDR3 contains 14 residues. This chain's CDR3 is CASSFGQGIVPLHF. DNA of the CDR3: TGCGCCAGCAGCTTTGGACAGGGGATCGTGCCCCTCCACTTT.

In DNA form, the CDR3 reads TGTGCCAGCTCCCCCCGGACAGGGGGCGTTCTGGCTGAAGCTTTCTTT. Amino acid sequence: CASSPRTGGVLAEAFF. The chain recombines TRBV18 with TRBJ1-1; 11 nucleotides line up with TRBD1. This CDR3 is built from 16 residues. CDR1 and CDR2 (germline): KGHSH, LQKENI. Trimming at V came to 6 bases and at J to 6 bases, leaving 12 bases not matched to a gene.

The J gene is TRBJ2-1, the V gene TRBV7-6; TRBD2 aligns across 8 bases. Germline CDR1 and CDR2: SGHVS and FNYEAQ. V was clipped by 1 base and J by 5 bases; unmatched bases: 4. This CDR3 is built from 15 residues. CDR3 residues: CASSLGSGTHNEQFF. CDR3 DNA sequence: TGTGCCAGCAGCTTAGGTAGCGGGACCCACAATGAGCAGTTCTTC.